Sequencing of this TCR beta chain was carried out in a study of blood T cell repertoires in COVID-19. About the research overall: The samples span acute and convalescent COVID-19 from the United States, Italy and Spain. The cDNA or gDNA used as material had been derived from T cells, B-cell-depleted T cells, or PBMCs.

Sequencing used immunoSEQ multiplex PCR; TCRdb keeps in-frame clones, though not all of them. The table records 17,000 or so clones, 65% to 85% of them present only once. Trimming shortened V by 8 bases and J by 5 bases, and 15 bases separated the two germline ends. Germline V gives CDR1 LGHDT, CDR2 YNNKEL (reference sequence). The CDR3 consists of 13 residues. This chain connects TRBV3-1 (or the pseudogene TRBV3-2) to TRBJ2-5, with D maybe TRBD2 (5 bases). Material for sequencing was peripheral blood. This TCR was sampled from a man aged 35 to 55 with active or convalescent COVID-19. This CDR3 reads CASRRTGNETQYF. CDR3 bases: TGTGCCAGCCGCAGGACGGGGAATGAGACCCAGTACTTC.